This T cell receptor beta chain was retrieved from a study of T cell responses to AZD1222 COVID-19 vaccine. A word on this clone: What it binds is unknown.

Study-level points and caveats: The study identified only a handful of AZD1222 recipients as seropositive at baseline. Vaccine-associated CD4 TCRs spanned spike, dominant at 160-218 and 743-854.

The CDR3 has 11 residues. J gave up 8 bases and V 5 bases, and 2 bases lay outside the gene matches. The germline V gene encodes CDR1 GTSNPN and CDR2 SVGIG (reference sequence). Libraries were prepared by immunoSEQ multiplex PCR; TCRdb keeps only in-frame clonotypes and omits some of them. The profile shows about 120,000 clones, about nine tenths of them singletons. The chain carries TRBV30 and TRBJ1-4, with 7 bases identical to TRBD1. The TCR comes from an adult in good health. The sample consisted of peripheral blood, taken on day 0 of AZD1222 vaccination. The CDR3: CAWYRGEKLFF. Here the CDR3 DNA reads TGTGCCTGGTACAGGGGCGAAAAACTGTTTTTT.